These T cell receptor beta chains were read from a single sample in a study of T cell responses to AZD1222 COVID-19 vaccine. Assay used: immunoSEQ multiplex PCR; TCRdb lists only in-frame clones, some missing. The sample consists of about 120,000 clones, around 90% of them appearing once. Sample: peripheral blood, taken on day 0 of AZD1222 vaccination. The receptors originated from an adult in good health. The CDR3 runs from the conserved cysteine through the conserved F or W. Fields, in order: D gene, clone size, V gene, J gene, CDR3 protein, CDR3 DNA. A D gene is named only where the DNA matches it firmly. Only some rows state a clone size, as once, few, many or a class for expanded clones.

TRBD1	-	TRBV27	TRBJ1-5	CASSLSRAGGMNQPQHF	TGTGCCAGCAGTTTAAGCCGGGCAGGGGGCATGAATCAGCCCCAGCATTTT
-	-	TRBV29-1	TRBJ2-5	CSVDGGGQTQYF	TGCAGCGTTGATGGCGGGGGCCAAACCCAGTACTTC
-	-	TRBV21-1	TRBJ2-5	CASSKAGGYYPQETQYF	TGTGCCAGCAGCAAAGCGGGAGGGTACTACCCCCAAGAGACCCAGTACTTC
-	-	TRBV23-1	TRBJ1-1	CASSQLGASRGTHTEAFF	TGCGCCAGCAGTCAATTAGGGGCCTCACGGGGGACTCACACTGAAGCTTTCTTT
-	-	TRBV29-1	TRBJ2-7	CSIEGEGGYEQYF	TGCAGCATCGAGGGGGAAGGAGGCTACGAGCAGTACTTC
-	-	TRBV6-4	TRBJ1-2	CASSPAPTLNYGYTF	TGTGCCAGCAGTCCCGCCCCGACATTGAACTATGGCTACACCTTC
-	-	TRBV9	TRBJ1-5	CASSVVSNSNQPQHF	TGTGCCAGCAGCGTAGTCAGTAATAGCAATCAGCCCCAGCATTTT
TRBD1	-	TRBV27	TRBJ2-7	CASATGTGAYEQYF	TGTGCCAGCGCGACCGGGACAGGGGCCTACGAGCAGTACTTC
-	-	TRBV19	TRBJ2-2	CASTITGTLGTGELFF	TGTGCCAGTACTATTACAGGGACCCTAGGGACCGGGGAGCTGTTTTTT
TRBD1	-	TRBV5-1	TRBJ2-7	CASSWTGVEQYF	TGCGCCAGCAGCTGGACAGGGGTCGAGCAGTACTTC
-	-	TRBV7-2	TRBJ2-4	CASRKGQDILAKNIQYF	TGTGCCAGCAGAAAGGGTCAGGACATCTTAGCCAAAAACATTCAGTACTTC
-	-	TRBV12-3/TRBV12-4	TRBJ1-3	CASSLGNTIYF	TGTGCCAGCAGTTTAGGAAACACCATATATTTT
-	-	TRBV18	TRBJ1-2	CASSPPGGGGGYTF	TGTGCCAGCTCACCACCGGGAGGGGGTGGTGGCTACACCTTC
-	-	TRBV15	TRBJ1-5	CATTPRQFSNQPQHF	TGTGCCACCACCCCCCGACAGTTTAGCAATCAGCCCCAGCATTTT
-	-	TRBV30	TRBJ2-7	CAWRQVQGSSYEQYF	TGTGCCTGGAGGCAGGTACAGGGAAGCTCCTACGAGCAGTACTTC
-	-	TRBV3-1/TRBV3-2	TRBJ1-1	CASSQLTNTEAFF	TGTGCCAGCAGCCAACTGACCAACACTGAAGCTTTCTTT
TRBD2	-	TRBV7-9	TRBJ2-3	CASSLWGLAGKDTQYF	TGTGCCAGCAGCTTATGGGGACTAGCGGGAAAAGATACGCAGTATTTT
-	-	TRBV6-2/TRBV6-3	TRBJ1-2	CASSYSVIFYGYTF	TGTGCCAGCAGTTACTCGGTCATTTTCTATGGCTACACCTTC
-	-	TRBV5-1	TRBJ1-1	CASSLSHGSQGDTEAFF	TGCGCCAGCAGCTTGAGTCATGGGAGTCAGGGCGACACTGAAGCTTTCTTT
-	-	TRBV5-1	TRBJ1-2	CASSLPGHYGYTF	TGCGCCAGCAGTTTACCAGGGCACTATGGCTACACCTTC
-	-	TRBV6-5	TRBJ1-2	CASRIGYEYGYTF	TGTGCCAGCAGAATTGGGTACGAATATGGCTACACCTTC
TRBD1	once	TRBV12-3/TRBV12-4	TRBJ1-1	CASRNRGYTEAFF	TGTGCCAGCAGGAACAGGGGTTACACTGAAGCTTTCTTT
-	-	TRBV25-1	TRBJ1-1	CASSEPEGWAFF	TGTGCCAGCAGTGAACCAGAGGGGTGGGCTTTCTTT
-	few	TRBV19	TRBJ2-7	CASAPMGSIAYEQYF	TGTGCCAGTGCCCCGATGGGCAGCATCGCCTACGAGCAGTACTTC